The 20 T cell receptor beta chains reported below all come from one sample, sequenced in a study of beta chain features in type 1 diabetes. Of the isolated RNA, all was reverse transcribed, and so the sequenced material was expressed TCRB transcripts. TCRdb's table, derived via immunoSEQ multiplex PCR, lists solely in-frame clones and lacks some. Among a few hundred thousand clones listed, approximately 11% were seen once. The sample taken for sequencing was naive CD4+ T cells from blood. The receptor source for this set is a woman in her twenties or thirties in good health.

The V gene is TRBV19, the J gene TRBJ1-1; D may be TRBD1 (5 bases). The CDR3 sequence is 18 residues long. CDR1 and CDR2 from the germline V gene are LNHDA and SQIVND (reference sequence). V was cut by 5 bases and J by 0 bases, with 22 bases left in between. The DNA for the CDR3 is TGTGCCAGTAGTGGGCGGGGGTGGAGAATCTCCATGAACACTGAAGCTTTCTTT. The encoded protein is CASSGRGWRISMNTEAFF.

In its sample, this clone was seen a few times. The rearrangement links TRBV29-1 to TRBJ2-7; 7 positions agree with TRBD1. The CDR3 totals 12 residues. The V gene end was trimmed by 5 bases and the J gene end by 3 bases; junction bases not matched to a gene: 4. CDR1 is SQVTM and CDR2 is ANQGSEA in the germline V gene. CDR3 sequence: CSVPGQSYEQYF. The CDR3 coding sequence is TGCAGCGTTCCGGGACAGAGCTACGAGCAGTACTTC.

This clone appeared a few times. The V call is TRBV19, the J call TRBJ1-1; D is unresolved. Germline V gene lookup returns CDR1 LNHDA and CDR2 SQIVND (reference sequence). This CDR3 region has 14 residues. Trimming shortened V by 10 bases and J by 0 bases, and 15 bases separated the two germline ends. CDR3 loop: CATRLITLNTEAFF. Here the CDR3 DNA reads TGTGCCACCCGACTCATTACTTTGAACACTGAAGCTTTCTTT. The variable domain in full, with the rest retrieved from reference TRBV19 and TRBJ1-1, is DGGITQSPKYLFRKEGQNVTLSCEQNLNHDAMYWYRQDPGQGLRLIYYSQIVNDFQKGDIAEGYSVSREKKESFPLTVTSAQKNPTAFYLCATRLITLNTEAFFGQGTRLTVV.

This clone came up a few times. The J gene is TRBJ1-5, the V gene TRBV6-6, with no clear D. Germline lookup yields CDR1 MNHNY and CDR2 SVGAGI (reference sequence). The CDR3 totals 10 residues. V lost 0 bases and J 16 bases, leaving 7 bases between the germline ends. CDR3 sequence: CASSYSVLHF. In DNA, the CDR3 is TGTGCCAGCAGTTACTCGGTGCTACATTTT.

The chain joins TRBV7-9 to TRBJ2-1, with no clear D. V lost 5 bases to trimming and J lost 4 bases, with 3 bases between them. The CDR3 totals 11 residues. The germline V gene encodes CDR1 SEHNR and CDR2 FQNEAQ (reference sequence). CDR3 region: CASSVYNEQFF. In DNA form, the CDR3 reads TGTGCCAGCAGCGTATACAATGAGCAGTTCTTC.

This clone was picked up a small number of times. This rearrangement joins TRBV30 to TRBJ2-7, with 10 bases aligning to TRBD1. V shed 0 bases and J 0 bases; nucleotides not matched to a gene: 11. This CDR3 spans 18 amino acids. The germline V gene has CDR1 GTSNPN and CDR2 SVGIG (reference sequence). The CDR3, as DNA: TGTGCCTGGAGTGTACTCCGGGACAGGGGACTTATCTCCTACGAGCAGTACTTC. Its protein is CAWSVLRDRGLISYEQYF.

This clone was recorded a few times. The chain carries TRBV27 and TRBJ2-1; the match to TRBD2 covers 10 bases. Germline loops: CDR1 MNHEY, CDR2 SMNVEV (reference sequence). The ends lost 5 bases at V and 6 bases at J; junction bases unmatched: 7. This CDR3 has 15 amino acids. CDR3 loop: CASSQGLAAPNEQFF. In nucleotides, the CDR3 is TGTGCCAGCAGTCAAGGACTAGCGGCCCCCAATGAGCAGTTCTTC.

This clone was observed a few times. The chain joins TRBV6-6 to TRBJ1-1; TRBD1 is a possible D gene (5 bases). V lost 2 bases and J 6 bases, leaving 13 bases between the germline ends. Germline V gives CDR1 MNHNY, CDR2 SVGAGI (reference sequence). CDR3 length: 14 amino acids. The CDR3 sequence is CASSYRRAGSEAFF. The CDR3 DNA reads as TGTGCCAGCAGTTACAGGAGGGCAGGGTCTGAAGCTTTCTTT.

Only a few counts were recorded for this clone. The V call is TRBV19, the J call TRBJ2-7, with 8 bases that match TRBD1. The V and J ends lost 5 bases and 5 bases, in that order; junction bases with no gene match: 5. The germline V gene encodes CDR1 LNHDA and CDR2 SQIVND (reference sequence). This CDR3 is 13 amino acids long. CDR3 bases: TGTGCCAGTAGTTTGGACAGGGCGGACGAGCAGTACTTC. The encoded protein is CASSLDRADEQYF. The full variable domain, in which reference TRBV19 and TRBJ2-7 provide the parts outside the CDR3, is DGGITQSPKYLFRKEGQNVTLSCEQNLNHDAMYWYRQDPGQGLRLIYYSQIVNDFQKGDIAEGYSVSREKKESFPLTVTSAQKNPTAFYLCASSLDRADEQYFGPGTRLTVT.

This clone was seen a handful of times. J is TRBJ2-7 and V is TRBV11-2, with 7 bases lining up with TRBD2. There are 16 residues in the CDR3. V trimming: 0 bases; J trimming: 6 bases; junction bases outside the gene matches: 11. CDR1 and CDR2 from the germline V gene are SGHAT and FQNNGV. The CDR3 sequence is CASSLDLRAGTGEQYF. CDR3 DNA sequence: TGTGCCAGCAGCTTAGATTTGAGAGCGGGGACGGGCGAGCAGTACTTC.

The CDR3 nucleotides read TGTGCCAGCAGAGAAACCGGGACAGGGACCTCTGGGGCCAACGTCCTGACTTTC. This sequence encodes CASRETGTGTSGANVLTF. The J gene is TRBJ2-6, the V gene TRBV6-1; 9 nucleotides line up with TRBD1. CDR1 and CDR2 (germline): MNHNS, SASEGT. The CDR3 is 18 amino acids. V gave up 6 bases and J gave up 0 bases; unmatched junction bases: 9.

V and J are TRBV29-1 and TRBJ2-7; 8 bases map to TRBD1. Trimming removed 4 bases from V and 2 bases from J; junction bases left unmatched: 7. Per germline, CDR1 SQVTM and CDR2 ANQGSEA. This CDR3 is built from 14 residues. The CDR3 here is CSVAPGTGPYEQYF. The CDR3 DNA is TGCAGCGTTGCCCCCGGGACAGGTCCCTACGAGCAGTACTTC.

This sequence joins TRBV30 and TRBJ2-6; D is undetermined. Germline V lookup: CDR1 GTSNPN, CDR2 SVGIG (reference sequence). Deletions cut 5 bases from V and 0 bases from J, with 5 bases between. The CDR3 covers 13 residues. For the CDR3, the DNA is TGTGCCTGGGCGGTCTCTGGGGCCAACGTCCTGACTTTC. Its protein product is CAWAVSGANVLTF.

V and J are TRBV7-9 and TRBJ2-7; 9 positions match TRBD1. Germline V gene lookup returns CDR1 SEHNR and CDR2 FQNEAQ (reference sequence). V shed 5 bases, J shed 3 bases, and the junction held 5 bases outside the gene matches. The CDR3 runs to 14 residues. CDR3 loop: CASSPRTGVYEQYF. CDR3 coding DNA: TGTGCCAGCAGCCCAAGGACAGGGGTCTACGAGCAGTACTTC.

This clone showed up just a few times. This rearrangement joins TRBV30 to TRBJ2-3; 14 positions match TRBD2. The trim removed 0 bases at V and 4 bases at J, leaving 9 bases unmatched. The CDR3 is made up of 18 amino acids. CDR1 is GTSNPN, CDR2 SVGIG, per germline (reference sequence). This CDR3 reads CAWSVSGMGLAGADTQYF. Here the CDR3 DNA reads TGTGCCTGGAGTGTATCTGGAATGGGACTAGCGGGAGCAGATACGCAGTATTTT.

The chain recombines TRBV6-6 with TRBJ2-5; TRBD1 matches 8 bases. The CDR3 is made up of 14 amino acids. Germline CDR1 and CDR2: MNHNY and SVGAGI (reference sequence). V trimming: 6 bases; J trimming: 4 bases; junction bases outside the gene matches: 7. DNA for the CDR3: TGTGCCAGCAGGGCCTTAGACAGGGGAGAGACCCAGTACTTC. Amino acids: CASRALDRGETQYF.

The genes are TRBV18 and TRBJ1-1; D unresolved. The CDR3 has 15 residues. V was pared by 1 base and J by 6 bases, with 15 bases between. Per the germline V gene, CDR1 is KGHSH and CDR2 is LQKENI. CDR3 region: CASSPRRGLGAEAFF. The CDR3 bases are TGTGCCAGCTCACCACGGCGGGGTTTAGGCGCTGAAGCTTTCTTT.

This clone was seen a few times. V is TRBV27 and J is TRBJ2-3; no clear D. CDR1 and CDR2 from the germline V gene are MNHEY and SMNVEV (reference sequence). V gave up 7 bases and J gave up 1 base, with 12 bases separating them. The CDR3 extends over 14 amino acids. The CDR3 protein is CASTFNRGTDTQYF. CDR3 in DNA: TGTGCCAGCACCTTTAACCGGGGCACAGATACGCAGTATTTT.

This clone was recorded a few times. The chain joins TRBV7-2 to TRBJ2-7; 11 nucleotides align to TRBD2. This CDR3 has 15 amino acids. V trimming: 2 bases; J trimming: 2 bases; junction bases outside the gene matches: 2. Germline V gives CDR1 SGHTA, CDR2 FQGNSA. CDR3 amino acids: CASSLRLAGTYEQYF. CDR3 in DNA: TGTGCCAGCAGCTTACGACTAGCGGGGACCTACGAGCAGTACTTC.

Only a few counts were recorded for this clone. This chain uses TRBV7-2 with TRBJ1-5; possible D gene TRBD1, 6 bases. This CDR3 has 18 residues. V lost 1 base and J lost 2, with 18 bases in between. Germline-derived CDR1 and CDR2 are SGHTA and FQGNSA. The CDR3 DNA follows: TGTGCCAGCAGCTTAGAGGCGCGGACAGCAACTCGCAATCAGCCCCAGCATTTT. It is translated as CASSLEARTATRNQPQHF.